These T cell receptor beta chains were read from a single sample in a study of cytomegalovirus exposure and HLA in healthy donors. This table comes from immunoSEQ multiplex PCR, and its TCRdb copy is limited to in-frame clones, with some not included. The repertoire holds roughly 220,000 clones, with approximately 81% as singletons. Specimen: PBMCs. The receptors were sampled from a man in his thirties or forties in good health and CMV-seronegative. Both conserved end residues are part of each CDR3. The order of the fields is J gene, D gene, clone size, V gene, CDR3 protein, CDR3 DNA. D genes are given only for firm matches. Size is omitted from some rows. Given values are once, few, many or a class for expanded clones.

j_gene: TRBJ1-6; d_gene: TRBD1; abundance: NA; v_gene: TRBV28; CDR3aa: CASTEGAAGSPLHF; CDR3nt: TGTGCCAGCACCGAGGGGGCCGCCGGTTCACCCCTCCACTTT
j_gene: TRBJ1-6; d_gene: NA; abundance: NA; v_gene: TRBV6-1; CDR3aa: CASSEDLRGDSYNSPLHF; CDR3nt: TGTGCCAGCAGTGAAGATTTAAGGGGCGACTCCTATAATTCACCCCTCCACTTT
j_gene: TRBJ1-5; d_gene: NA; abundance: NA; v_gene: TRBV18; CDR3aa: CASSPSGENQPQHF; CDR3nt: TGTGCCAGCTCACCCTCGGGGGAAAATCAGCCCCAGCATTTT
j_gene: TRBJ2-7; d_gene: TRBD2; abundance: NA; v_gene: TRBV11-1; CDR3aa: CASSFSGSSYEQYF; CDR3nt: TGTGCCAGCAGTTTTAGCGGGTCCTCCTACGAGCAGTACTTC
j_gene: TRBJ2-3; d_gene: NA; abundance: NA; v_gene: TRBV6-1; CDR3aa: CASTKGNTDTQYF; CDR3nt: TGTGCCAGCACCAAGGGGAACACAGATACGCAGTATTTT
j_gene: TRBJ1-4; d_gene: TRBD1; abundance: NA; v_gene: TRBV7-6; CDR3aa: CASSLYADRDEKLFF; CDR3nt: TGTGCCAGCAGCTTATATGCCGACAGGGATGAAAAACTGTTTTTT
j_gene: TRBJ2-7; d_gene: TRBD2; abundance: NA; v_gene: TRBV5-1; CDR3aa: CASSRSGGSYEQYF; CDR3nt: TGCGCCAGCAGCCGTAGCGGGGGCTCCTACGAGCAGTACTTC
j_gene: TRBJ2-3; d_gene: TRBD1; abundance: NA; v_gene: TRBV2; CDR3aa: CASTGDRVWTDTQYF; CDR3nt: TGTGCCAGCACCGGGGACAGGGTGTGGACAGATACGCAGTATTTT
j_gene: TRBJ2-5; d_gene: TRBD2; abundance: NA; v_gene: TRBV10-3; CDR3aa: CAISESGGYETQYF; CDR3nt: TGTGCCATCAGTGAGTCGGGAGGGTACGAGACCCAGTACTTC
j_gene: TRBJ2-2; d_gene: TRBD1; abundance: few; v_gene: TRBV6-1; CDR3aa: CASSELQGLNAGELFF; CDR3nt: TGTGCCAGCAGTGAATTACAGGGGCTTAATGCCGGGGAGCTGTTTTTT